Below, 17 T cell receptor beta chains from the same sample are listed, as sequenced in a study of response to subunit inactivated influenza vaccine. Via MiXCR, TCRdb re-called the RT-PCR reads, giving one row per CDR3 protein. In the table there are about 520,000 distinct CDR3 sequences, about 10% of which are singletons. The sequencing here drew on PBMCs from blood, taken 40 to 50 days after vaccination. The receptors were gathered from a man between 45 and 60 years old who received an inactivated influenza vaccine.

In its sample, this clonotype was seen many times. The genes are TRBV6-5 and TRBJ2-3, with 11 bases matching TRBD2. This CDR3 spans 12 amino acids. Per the germline V gene, CDR1 is MNHEY and CDR2 is SVGAGI. V lost 0 bases and J lost 13; bases outside the gene matches: 0. The CDR3 loop reads CASSYSGLAEYF. CDR3 DNA sequence: TGTGCCAGCAGTTACTCGGGACTAGCGGAGTATTTT.

This clonotype was detected only a few times. The chain uses TRBV5-1 and TRBJ2-3, with D possibly matching TRBD2 (5 bases). Germline CDR1 and CDR2: SGHRS and YFSETQ. CDR3 size: 16 residues. The V gene lost 0 bases and the J gene lost 2 bases, with 13 bases spanning the gap. In nucleotides, the CDR3 is TGCGCCAGCAGCTTGGCAACGACTACCTACACAGATACGCAGTATTTT. Protein sequence: CASSLATTTYTDTQYF.

The genes are TRBV6-2 or TRBV6-3 and TRBJ2-6; TRBD1 aligns across 10 bases. CDR1 and CDR2 from the germline V gene are MNHEY and SVGEGT. CDR3 length equals 21 residues. V lost 2 bases, J lost 0 bases, and 13 bases stayed unmatched. The CDR3, as DNA: TGTGCCAGCAGTTACCGGGACAGGGGCCTAAGACCACTCTCTGGGGCCAACGTCCTGACTTTC. Protein sequence: CASSYRDRGLRPLSGANVLTF.

The V and J genes are TRBV20-1 and TRBJ2-4, with unresolved D. Trimming stripped 0 bases from V and 3 bases from J, with 15 bases between. The CDR3 sequence is 16 residues long. Germline CDR1 and CDR2: DFQATT and SNEGSKA (reference sequence). The CDR3 spells CSARDPLAVGKNIQYF. Written as DNA, the CDR3 is TGCAGTGCTAGAGATCCGTTGGCTGTCGGCAAAAACATTCAGTACTTC.

This clonotype was observed a handful of times. The gene calls are TRBV12-3 or TRBV12-4 and TRBJ2-1, with TRBD2 matching 7 bases. This CDR3 has 13 amino acids. The J segment lost 9 bases and the V segment lost 5 bases, leaving 7 bases of the junction unmatched. The CDR3 region has the DNA TGTGCCAGCAGTCGGGGGGAGAGAAGTGAGCAGTTCTTC. It specifies CASSRGERSEQFF.

The table lists this clonotype with a few counts. The chain is built from TRBV10-3 and TRBJ2-7; D tentatively fits TRBD1 or TRBD2 (5 bases each). This CDR3 has 13 residues. Germline CDR1 ENHRY, CDR2 SYGVKD. V was pared by 6 bases and J by 8 bases, with 17 bases between. The CDR3, as DNA: TGTGCCATCAGCACCGGGACGGACTCGCAGCAGTACTTC. Translating it yields CAISTGTDSQQYF.

This clonotype was found a few times. The chain uses TRBV20-1 and TRBJ2-1; D perhaps matches TRBD2 (5 bases). The ends were cut back, 3 bases at V and 2 bases at J, with 8 bases in the middle. The CDR3 sequence is 13 residues long. In germline, CDR1 is DFQATT, CDR2 SNEGSKA (reference sequence). CDR3 in DNA: TGCAGTGCTAGCCTGGGAGCCTACAATGAGCAGTTCTTC. Amino acid sequence: CSASLGAYNEQFF.

This clonotype was counted at least ten times. V usage is TRBV28 and J usage is TRBJ2-3; D is ambiguous. Trimming took 6 bases from V and 6 from J, leaving 13 bases between them. CDR3 length: 13 amino acids. In germline, CDR1 is MDHEN, CDR2 SYDVKM. The CDR3 here is CASSTTAYDTQYF. For the CDR3, the DNA is TGTGCCAGCAGCACGACCGCATATGATACGCAGTATTTT.

This clonotype was seen repeatedly, ten times or more. V gene TRBV2 combines with J gene TRBJ2-7; possible D gene TRBD2, 5 bases. This CDR3 contains 12 residues. V was shortened by 6 bases and J by 4 bases, with 10 bases between the two germline ends. Germline CDR1 and CDR2: SNHLY and FYNNEI. The CDR3 DNA follows: TGTGCCAGCAGCCGGACTCAGTACGAGCAGTACTTC. Translation: CASSRTQYEQYF.

This clonotype was seen more than once but under ten times. The rearrangement joins TRBV11-1 to TRBJ1-2, with TRBD1 identical over 12 bases. The CDR3 consists of 18 residues. V lost 3 bases to trimming and J lost 0 bases; unmatched junction nucleotides: 8. CDR1 and CDR2 (germline): SGHAT, FQDESV (reference sequence). The CDR3 loop is CASSFAGTGGLTNYGYTF. The CDR3 DNA is TGTGCCAGCAGCTTTGCTGGGACAGGGGGCCTCACTAACTATGGCTACACCTTC.

The V and J genes are TRBV12-3 or TRBV12-4 and TRBJ1-6, with D unclear. The CDR3 contains 14 residues. The ends were cut back, 6 bases at V and 10 bases at J, with 16 bases in the middle. The CDR3 DNA reads as TGTGCCAGCAGACATGCCGGGGTTGGATCACCCCTCCACTTT. Translating it yields CASRHAGVGSPLHF.

This clonotype has more than one count but fewer than ten. The chain carries TRBV29-1 and TRBJ2-1, with 8 bases that match TRBD2. J lost 4 bases, V lost 5 bases, and 7 bases had no gene match. CDR3 size: 14 residues. CDR1 and CDR2 from the germline V gene are SQVTM and ANQGSEA. CDR3 sequence: CSVSPGGGYNEQFF. Written as DNA, the CDR3 is TGCAGCGTTTCCCCTGGCGGGGGGTACAATGAGCAGTTCTTC.

For the CDR3, the DNA is TGCAGTGCCATAGCGACTGACAGGCTTCGGGGCTACACCTTC. Protein sequence: CSAIATDRLRGYTF. V gene TRBV20-1 combines with J gene TRBJ1-2, with a tentative D call TRBD1 (6 bases). CDR3 size: 14 residues. Per the germline V gene, CDR1 is DFQATT and CDR2 is SNEGSKA (reference sequence). Trimming took off 6 bases at V and 8 bases at J, with 22 bases between the two ends.

The rearrangement links TRBV4-2 to TRBJ1-1; D gene ambiguous. The CDR3 sequence is 16 residues long. Trimming removed 1 base at V and 1 base at J, with 13 bases between. Germline lookup yields CDR1 LGHNA and CDR2 YNFKEQ. CDR3 DNA: TGTGCCAGCAGCCAAGTGGCGGCGGCGGGGAACACTGAAGCTTTCTTT. Amino acid sequence: CASSQVAAAGNTEAFF.

This clonotype was observed a handful of times. The chain joins TRBV6-1 to TRBJ1-5; 7 bases are a match to TRBD1. Germline V gene data show CDR1 as MNHNS and CDR2 as SASEGT. This CDR3 region has 17 residues. Unmatched junction bases numbered 12, after V lost 6 bases and J lost 1 base. The CDR3 region is CASSRNQGVGSNQPQHF. CDR3 sequence (DNA): TGTGCCAGCAGCCGCAACCAGGGGGTCGGAAGCAATCAGCCCCAGCATTTT.

This clonotype was observed a few times. V usage is TRBV6-5 and J usage is TRBJ2-1, with unresolved D. This CDR3 contains 17 residues. V was clipped by 4 bases and J by 0 bases, with 16 bases between them. Germline CDR1 is MNHEY and CDR2 is SVGAGI. The CDR3 nucleotides read TGTGCCAGCAGTTCTAAAATAGTGTTGAGCTCCTACAATGAGCAGTTCTTC. Translated, it gives CASSSKIVLSSYNEQFF.

The chain uses TRBV7-2 and TRBJ1-5; TRBD1 matches 7 bases. Germline values: CDR1 SGHTA, CDR2 FQGNSA. With V trimmed by 5 bases and J by 2 bases, 3 bases remained unmatched. The CDR3 consists of 14 residues. The CDR3 coding sequence is TGTGCCAGCAGCATCACAGGGGGCAATCAGCCCCAGCATTTT. It codes for CASSITGGNQPQHF.